This T cell receptor beta chain was retrieved from a study of cytomegalovirus exposure and HLA in healthy donors (dated by TCRdb to about 2017). About the investigation overall: An earlier analysis of some 620 of the donors reported approximately 260 Gb of sequence data and 95 million to 140 million unique TCR beta sequences obtained from roughly 170 million T cells. About 330 gigabases of sequencing data and around 85 million unique TCR sequences made up an early release that covered 500 to 650 HLA-typed donors. Of the 398 genotyped donors, around 81% fell in the genetic ancestry cluster associated with self-reported Caucasian donors. The study aimed to test whether cataloging public T cell receptors could reveal signatures of past pathogen exposure. The T cell repertoires of some 670 subjects were profiled by immunosequencing and related to cytomegalovirus serostatus. In addition to the first cohort of roughly 670 subjects, a separate validation cohort of 130 or so different subjects was used. The study combined high-throughput TCR immunosequencing, statistical association of individual TCRs with disease status, and machine learning to predict cytomegalovirus infection status. To study patterns of TCR occurrence, a later analysis re-analyzed previously published TCR beta repertoires from several hundred donors and added high-resolution HLA genotyping. Rather than drawing on any new phenotypic data, the later analysis identified candidate immune exposures from TCR beta sequences and the way those sequences occurred across donors. To decide whether each TCR beta V gene segment behaved as functional or pseudogenic, an earlier analysis of approximately 620 of the donors relied on high-throughput TCR beta sequencing. Alongside the repertoire data, information on donor age, sex, ethnicity and CMV serostatus was compiled. A later genetic analysis took genome-wide SNP genotypes for about three fifths of the 666 donors and used that subset as a discovery cohort. Every repertoire in the discovery cohort had been generated on one and the same sequencing platform. Both class I and class II loci were covered by HLA typing, at four-digit resolution. The number of donors typed differed by locus, with 629-630 for A, B, C, DRB1 and DQB1, around 500 for DQA1, approximately 580 for DPA1, and some 440 for DPB1. Several DR-DQ haplotypes were handled as single units for association and clustering, since linkage in the cohort was strong. Among around 400 genotyped donors of the cohort, an average of approximately 200,000 unique TCR beta nucleotide sequences was sequenced per donor, of which about 18% were non-productive.

The library relied on the immunoSEQ multiplex PCR assay. For the multiplex PCR, a mixture combining 60 forward primers for TCR Vbeta segments and 13 reverse primers for TCR Jbeta segments was used. The CDR3 region of rearranged TCR beta genes was amplified from genomic DNA with a multiplex PCR assay. The Illumina HiSeq System was used to sequence the amplified TCR beta libraries as 87-base-pair reads. The authors processed their data as follows. A later analysis tallied around 82 million unique TCR beta chains across the 666 repertoires, and approximately 12 million of those chains were shared by two or more donors. Raw reads were error-corrected and collapsed into unique sequences by a nearest-neighbor algorithm in which closely related sequences were merged to remove PCR and sequencing errors. Alignment of CDR3 sequences to IMGT reference sequences was used to assign V, D and J gene segments. For a sequence to be retained, a match of at least six nucleotides to both a V gene segment and a J gene segment was required. Rearrangements were classified as productive when the CDR3 lacked stop codons and remained in frame with V and J, and all other rearrangements were classified as non-productive. CDR3 was defined by IMGT convention, running from the second conserved V-encoded cysteine to the conserved J-encoded phenylalanine. Sequences without an unambiguous match to a single V gene segment were excluded from the earlier analysis of several hundred of the donors. In an earlier analysis of approximately 610 of the donors, V segments were called functional above 56.7% productive rearrangements and were called segregating when the between-donor standard deviation exceeded 5%. A statistical classification framework was developed to diagnose cytomegalovirus status using the catalog of TCR beta chain sequences. In a later analysis, TCR nucleotide sequences were compared against IMGT/GENE-DB human TR gene sequences so that V and J genes could be assigned. In a later analysis, CDR3 sequences and most-parsimonious VDJ recombination scenarios were assigned using the TCRdist pipeline. A later analysis defined each TCR beta chain by its CDR3 amino acid sequence plus V-gene family, and excluded reads lacking a unique V-gene family. As a way to deal with suspected cross-contamination and a sequencing artifact, a later analysis dropped 450 to 600 nucleotide sequences that were highly shared and had low generation probability. For each public chain, a later analysis derived a clonal expansion index from normalized ranks of inferred template counts within each repertoire. In a later analysis, generation probabilities were computed using a VDJ recombination model fitted to out-of-frame rearrangements, and the results were checked against IGoR. A later analysis scored TCR-TCR, TCR-HLA and TCR-CMV co-occurrence with hypergeometric tests, applying a repertoire-size bias correction to TCR pairs. To estimate false discovery rates, a later analysis permuted the HLA or CMV assignments 20 times. In a later analysis, co-occurring TCRs were grouped using DBSCAN, with TCRdist sequence similarity added in when clustering inside HLA-allele-positive subsets. Repertoires with fewer than 30,000 or more than 120,000 public chains were left out of co-occurrence clustering, as were a handful of repertoires with anomalous nucleotide sharing. Drawn from immuneACCESS, this table holds only the in-frame rearrangements with V and J called that TCRdb kept. Clones are partly lost; checked studies trace under half to an unresolved V gene and leave the rest unexplained. V and J calls and clone size are as listed in that table; D and trimming were resolved from the DNA. This sample's table lists about 160,000 clones. The top ten clones comprise roughly 1.9% of the sample.

There are 14 amino acids in the CDR3, from cysteine to phenylalanine inclusive. CDR3 DNA is the only sequence kept; it has 42 bases, read in frame from the first base. From a lookup of the germline V gene (reference sequence), CDR1 and CDR2 are LNHDA and SQIVND. The trim is 4 bases for V and 0 bases for J, with a gap of 10 bases between the germline ends. The cohort was made up of approximately 670 healthy bone marrow donors. At the time of sampling, every cohort member was nominally healthy, though immune exposures that went unrecorded were likely present. The donor was CMV seronegative and was included in the group of around 320 seronegative cohort members. A peripheral blood sample was collected from each donor, and TCR beta sequencing was performed on peripheral blood mononuclear cells. The Qiagen DNeasy Blood Extraction Kit was used to extract genomic DNA from the blood cell samples. About this clone itself: Its specific antigen is unknown.

Study-wide conclusions, independent of this receptor: Sequencing depth was assumed to be roughly uniform across donors in the presence/absence analyses, though that assumption may not hold. The study gave a list of 150 to 200 TCR beta chains associated with cytomegalovirus. Some IMGT-functional V segments, including TRBV6-2 and TRBV6-3, could not be told apart with the 87-base-pair reads, so those segments were excluded. Because some donors lacked HLA typing at each locus, the association tests relied only on the typed subset. This cohort had only TCR beta chains sequenced, and the lack of alpha or paired-chain data limited which features could be detected. A further reported finding was that TCR beta sequences accurately predicted the HLA-A and HLA-B alleles for most subjects in the first cohort. In a later analysis, the rate of TCR association differed among HLA loci, with DRB1 alleles having the most associated TCRs and HLA-C alleles having the fewest. A later genetic analysis associated a missense DCLRE1C variant with V-gene and J-gene trimming of TCR beta chains, and an independent cohort replicated the association. A later analysis reported that several top co-occurrence clusters appeared linked to parvovirus B19, influenza, CMV and Epstein-Barr virus. A group of highly shared sequence variants was considered likely to be a technical artifact of the sequencing pipeline. Linkage disequilibrium might explain the correlated functional status among segregating V segments, but an unknown experimental factor could not be ruled out. Strong co-occurrence of HLA alleles, especially DR and DQ, made assigning TCR associations to individual alleles difficult. While some public TCRs were present in many individuals, most TCR sequences turned up only very rarely across donors. According to the authors, the approach could potentially be generalized to other disease states and immunological phenotypes. In a later genetic analysis, fewer N-insertions in productive TCRs were reported among donors in an Asian-associated ancestry cluster than the approximately 710-donor mean. CMV serostatus was the only immune exposure information available for the cohort. Three of the identified cytomegalovirus-associated TCR beta chains were confirmed in vitro to be specific for cytomegalovirus antigens. Because counts were too low, about 18 rarely observed V segments, including chromosome 9 orphons, were excluded from the earlier analysis of about 500 of the donors. According to a later analysis, most CMV-associated TCR beta chains appeared to be HLA-restricted, and the HLA associations seemed to be driven largely by CMV exposure. Broadly in line with IMGT annotations, most TCR beta V segments showed up in productive rearrangements about 87% or about 30% of the time in an earlier analysis of 450 to 600 of the donors. The classifier was reported to diagnose cytomegalovirus status with high specificity and sensitivity in both the original and validation cohorts. In a later analysis, HLA-associated TCR beta chains showed more clonal expansion and lower generation probabilities than non-associated chains that were equally common. Specific HLA alleles were associated with roughly 16,000 TCR beta sequences at a false discovery rate of 0.05 in a later analysis.

This sequence was found in a man aged 25-45 years in good health and CMV-seronegative. The V and J segments used are TRBV19 and TRBJ2-7; TRBD1 is a weak D gene call, 6 bases matching. Sample: PBMCs. The CDR3 region reads CASSTGHSSYEQYF. At the DNA level, the sequence is TGTGCCAGTAGTACGGGACATAGCTCCTACGAGCAGTACTTC. The CDR3, completed at both ends by the reference TRBV19 and TRBJ2-7 genes, gives the full variable domain DGGITQSPKYLFRKEGQNVTLSCEQNLNHDAMYWYRQDPGQGLRLIYYSQIVNDFQKGDIAEGYSVSREKKESFPLTVTSAQKNPTAFYLCASSTGHSSYEQYFGPGTRLTVT.